The T cell receptor beta chain under discussion was sequenced for a study of blood T cells in healthy people across ages. Overall study findings and caveats: Per million T cells, TCR beta diversity dropped roughly linearly as age increased.

With regard to this clonotype: As yet, its antigen is unknown.

Then a second PCR, running roughly 7 to 11 cycles, was carried out with a sample-barcoded 5' primer and a J-beta primer mix. Each TCR beta cDNA got a 12-nucleotide random molecular identifier. Via MiXCR, TCRdb re-called the 5' RACE reads, giving one row per CDR3 protein. The repertoire has hundreds of thousands of distinct CDR3 sequences, about 50% of them found once; the top ten carry 13%. Russia was home to the donors, healthy Caucasian individuals aged about 6 to 90. Germline-derived CDR1 and CDR2 are MGHRA and YSYEKL. The CDR3 loop spans 15 amino acids. The TCR was taken from a woman older than 75 in good health. The chain combines TRBV4-1 with TRBJ2-5; 8 bases fit TRBD1. The J call is uncertain, as TRBJ2-7 better fits the DNA end. Sequencing used blood. The CDR3 bases are TGCGCCAGCAGCCAAGTCGTACAGGGGGTCTACGAGCAGTACTTC. Translating gives CASSQVVQGVYEQYF.